These T cell receptor beta chains were read from a single sample in a study of T cells in Graves' hyperthyroidism and ophthalmopathy. TCRdb re-analysed the multiplex PCR reads in MiXCR, keeping a single row per CDR3 protein. The sample includes a few hundred thousand distinct CDR3 sequences, approximately 14% of them seen just once. Sequenced sample: blood. These receptor sequences come from a young woman with Graves' hyperthyroidism. The CDR3 runs from the conserved cysteine through the conserved F or W. A D gene is named only where the DNA matches it firmly. For some rows the clone size is stated as once, few or many, or as a class when expanded; others skip it.

clone_size j_call d_call v_call cdr3_nt cdr3_aa
many TRBJ1-1 . TRBV5-1 TGCGCCAGCAGCTTGGGGACGGGAGTGAACACTGAAGCTTTCTTT CASSLGTGVNTEAFF
many TRBJ2-3 . TRBV27 TGTGCCAGCAGTTCAGCGGAGTATACGCAGTATTTT CASSSAEYTQYF
many TRBJ1-2 TRBD1 TRBV30 TGTGCCTGGAGTAACCCCCGGACAGGGCGGGGAAACTATGGCTACACCTTC CAWSNPRTGRGNYGYTF
. TRBJ1-2 . TRBV28 TGTAAGAAAGCATCCTATGGCTACACCTTC CKKASYGYTF
many TRBJ2-3 . TRBV2 TGTGCCACAACACCGGGACTGAGCACAGATACGCAGTATTTT CATTPGLSTDTQYF
. TRBJ2-1 TRBD2 TRBV9 TGTGCCAGCAGCGTAGCTAGCGGAACTTACAATGAGCAGTTCTTC CASSVASGTYNEQFF
many TRBJ2-7 TRBD1 TRBV20-1 TGCAGTGCTGGAGGGACAGGAGATCTCTCCTACGAGCAGTACTTC CSAGGTGDLSYEQYF
many TRBJ2-1 . TRBV7-9 TGTGCCAGCAGCCACTGGGGCAAGGCTCGTGAGCAGTTCTTC CASSHWGKAREQFF
many TRBJ2-7 TRBD2 TRBV20-1 TGCAGTGCTAGAGATCGACTAGCGGCCGCCTACGAGCAGTACTTC CSARDRLAAAYEQYF
many TRBJ2-5 . TRBV6-2/TRBV6-3 TGTGCCAGCAGTTACGGGGGGGCCTCGGAGACCCAGTACTTC CASSYGGASETQYF
few TRBJ2-1 TRBD2 TRBV11-2 TGTGCCAGCAGCTTAACTACTAGCGTATACAATGAGCAGTTCTTC CASSLTTSVYNEQFF
. TRBJ1-5 . TRBV19 TGTGCCACCCAGCGGGCGGCCTATCCTTCCACCGATAGCAATCAGCCCCAGCATTTT CATQRAAYPSTDSNQPQHF
many TRBJ2-5 . TRBV20-1 TGCAGTGCTAGTGACCCCAGAGAGACCCAGTACTTC CSASDPRETQYF
many TRBJ2-6 . TRBV28 TGTGCCAGCAGTTGGCGGTCCTCTGGGGCCAACGTCCTGACTTTC CASSWRSSGANVLTF
. TRBJ2-7 . TRBV7-2 TGTGCCAGCAGCTTAGAGGGGGGGGCGCCTTGGGAGCAGTACTTC CASSLEGGAPWEQYF
few TRBJ1-2 TRBD1 TRBV4-1 TGCGCCAGCAGCCAAGGAGGGGGGGACAGCCTTGTCTATGGCTACACCTTC CASSQGGGDSLVYGYTF
many TRBJ2-7 TRBD2 TRBV7-9 TGTGCCAGCAGCTTAAGCCTCCCTAGCGGATCCTACGAGCAGTACTTC CASSLSLPSGSYEQYF
many TRBJ2-7 . TRBV20-1 TGCAGTGCCGACACACCCACCAGGGAGTTCTACGAGCAGTACTTC CSADTPTREFYEQYF
many TRBJ2-1 . TRBV6-5 TGTGCCAGCAGTTACAGGCCAGGTGATGAGCAGTTCTTC CASSYRPGDEQFF
few TRBJ2-3 . TRBV7-2 TGTGCCAGCAGCGGGCGCCGGGGTCACACAGATACGCAGTATTTT CASSGRRGHTDTQYF
many TRBJ2-3 . TRBV12-3/TRBV12-4 TGTGCCAGCAGTCGTAACAGAGCGAGCACAGATACGCAGTATTTT CASSRNRASTDTQYF
. TRBJ2-3 . TRBV6-1 TGTGCCAGCAAGGAAGGGGGCACAGATACGCAGTATTTT CASKEGGTDTQYF
many TRBJ2-1 TRBD2 TRBV6-2/TRBV6-3 TGTGCCAGCAGTTACGGGACTAGCGGGAGGGAATACAATGAGCAGTTCTTC CASSYGTSGREYNEQFF
. TRBJ2-1 . TRBV7-3 TGTGCCAGCTCCCCCCGCAGGACCCACAATGAGCAGTTCTTC CASSPRRTHNEQFF
. TRBJ1-6 TRBD1 TRBV20-1 TGCAGTGCTAGAGATTATGGGACAGGGGGTTATAATTCACCCCTCCACTTT CSARDYGTGGYNSPLHF
many TRBJ1-5 . TRBV2 TGTGCCAGTGTTTGGACCTCCGGCAATCAGCCCCAGCATTTT CASVWTSGNQPQHF
many TRBJ2-7 . TRBV20-1 TGCAGTGCTAAAACCGGGGCCCCGCTGAACGAGCAGTACTTC CSAKTGAPLNEQYF
few TRBJ2-1 TRBD2 TRBV7-6 TGTGCCAGCAGCTCGACGGAACTAGCGCTCGTCTACAATGAGCAGTTCTTC CASSSTELALVYNEQFF
many TRBJ1-2 TRBD1 TRBV6-1 TGTGCCAGCAAGGACAGGGGTTTCGGTGGCTACACCTTC CASKDRGFGGYTF
few TRBJ2-7 TRBD1 TRBV15 TGTGCCACCAGCTTCGACCCAGGGGGCCCCTACGAGCAGTACTTC CATSFDPGGPYEQYF
many TRBJ2-7 . TRBV20-1 TGCAGTGCTAGACAGCGGACGGCCTACGAGCAGTACTTC CSARQRTAYEQYF
many TRBJ2-1 . TRBV20-1 TGCAGTGCTAGTTCCGGGAGCTCCTACAATGAGCAGTTCTTC CSASSGSSYNEQFF
many TRBJ2-7 TRBD1 TRBV2 TGTGCCAGCAGTGAAACGGGACAGGGGGTGTCCGAGCAGTACTTC CASSETGQGVSEQYF
few TRBJ2-3 TRBD2 TRBV5-1 TGCGCCAGCAGCTCCGGGGGGTACATCACAGATACGCAGTATTTT CASSSGGYITDTQYF
many TRBJ1-2 . TRBV6-2/TRBV6-3 TGTGCCAGCAGTTACGCGGCAGGCGATCTCTATGGCTACACCTTC CASSYAAGDLYGYTF
many TRBJ1-2 . TRBV12-3/TRBV12-4 TGTGCCACCTCGTCCCAGACTAACTATGGCTACACCTTC CATSSQTNYGYTF
. TRBJ1-1 TRBD1 TRBV10-3 TGTGCCACGCAGGGGGCAGGGTCGAGCAAAGCGAACACTGAAGCTTTCTTT CATQGAGSSKANTEAFF
few TRBJ1-5 . TRBV20-1 TGCAGTGCTAGGGACACAAGCAATCAGCCCCAGCATTTT CSARDTSNQPQHF
. TRBJ2-3 . TRBV3-1 TGTGCCAGCAGCCAATTTTTGACGGGAGAGTGGGGGACAGATACGCAGTATTTT CASSQFLTGEWGTDTQYF
many TRBJ2-2 . TRBV12-3/TRBV12-4 TGTGCCAGCAGTCTTGGACAGAACGGGGAGCTGTTTTTT CASSLGQNGELFF
many TRBJ2-5 TRBD2 TRBV2 TGTGCCAGCAGTGAAGCCAGCGGGAGATGGGGGGAGACCCAGTACTTC CASSEASGRWGETQYF
many TRBJ2-7 TRBD1 TRBV5-1 TGCGCCAGCAGCATCCGGGACAGGGATTCCTACGAGCAGTACTTC CASSIRDRDSYEQYF
many TRBJ2-1 . TRBV9 TGTGCCAGCAGCACTGGTAGCGGAGCCTACAATGAGCAGTTCTTC CASSTGSGAYNEQFF
. TRBJ2-7 TRBD2 TRBV5-4 TGTGCCAGCAGCCTAGGACTAGCTTCCGAGCAGTACTTC CASSLGLASEQYF
many TRBJ2-7 . TRBV11-2 TGTGCCAGCAGCTTAGATGTCCCCAGCTACGAGCAGTACTTC CASSLDVPSYEQYF
. TRBJ2-3 TRBD2 TRBV5-4 TGTGCCAGCAGCTCCCAGCGGGAAATCACAGATACGCAGTATTTT CASSSQREITDTQYF
few TRBJ2-1 . TRBV10-3 TGTGCCATCAGCGGAGGGGACCTCGTGGTCAATGAGCAGTTCTTC CAISGGDLVVNEQFF
many TRBJ2-1 . TRBV10-3 TGTGCCATCAGTGAGGCAGTAGGGTCTGAGTTCTTC CAISEAVGSEFF
. TRBJ1-5 . TRBV19 TGTGCCAGTAGTATAGGGGAGGATCAGCCCCAGCATTTT CASSIGEDQPQHF
few TRBJ2-1 TRBD2 TRBV20-1 TGCAGTGCTAGAGACCCGTCCGCGGCTAGCGGGAGGAATGAGCAGTTCTTC CSARDPSAASGRNEQFF
many TRBJ2-7 . TRBV12-3/TRBV12-4 TGTGCCAGCAGTTTGAGGCAGGAGTACGAGCAGTACTTC CASSLRQEYEQYF
many TRBJ2-1 . TRBV24-1 TGTGCCACCAGTGATTCTCCTCGGGACTCCAATGAGCAGTTCTTC CATSDSPRDSNEQFF
few TRBJ2-3 . TRBV9 TGTGCCAGCAGCGTAGCTGGCGCCTACACAGATACGCAGTATTTT CASSVAGAYTDTQYF
many TRBJ1-1 . TRBV14 TGTGCCAGCAGCCAAGGGTTGGACTCCCAAGCTTTCTTT CASSQGLDSQAFF
. TRBJ1-1 . TRBV4-3 TGCGCCAGCAGCCAAGATTCTTCAGGGCGTTGGACTGAAGCTTTCTTT CASSQDSSGRWTEAFF
many TRBJ2-7 . TRBV27 TGTGCCAGCAGTTGGAGAGGGGGCGAGCAGTACTTC CASSWRGGEQYF
. TRBJ2-7 . TRBV20-1 TGCAGTGCGGACCGGGGCGACGAGCAGTACTTC CSADRGDEQYF
few TRBJ2-2 TRBD2 TRBV5-5 TGTGCCAGCGAAACTAGCGGAACGAACACCGGGGAGCTGTTTTTT CASETSGTNTGELFF
. TRBJ2-7 . TRBV2 TGTGCCAGCAGGATAGCCGGGGTTGTGAGCTACGAGCAGTACTTC CASRIAGVVSYEQYF